This T cell receptor (beta chain) was sequenced for a study of blood T cell repertoires in COVID-19. About the research overall: Acute-phase and convalescent COVID-19 samples originated in the United States, Italy and Spain. Sources were T cells, B-cell-depleted T cells, or PBMCs; the material itself was cDNA or gDNA.

This clone was counted once. In the original workflow: Counts of nucleated cells, estimated from reference gene primer amplification, were obtained. TCRdb keeps only in-frame clones here, not all; method: immunoSEQ multiplex PCR. V, J and clone size are taken as reported in that table, and D and trimming were inferred from the DNA itself. The sample holds 49,000 or so clones, 75% to 90% seen once. Germline lookup yields CDR1 MRHNA and CDR2 SNTAGT. With V trimmed by 6 bases and J by 3 bases, 9 bases remained unmatched. CDR3 length: 15 amino acids. The TCR comes from a man in his 60s with active COVID-19. Material: peripheral blood. The chain carries TRBV6-4 and TRBJ2-3; TRBD2 matches 7 bases. The CDR3 sequence is CASRASGTSTDTQYF. CDR3 in DNA: TGTGCCAGCAGGGCTAGCGGAACCTCTACAGATACGCAGTATTTT.